This T cell receptor beta chain was identified during a study of blood T cell repertoires in COVID-19. The Seattle site enrolled patients during active infection and followed them longitudinally. The junction had 4 bases not matched to a gene; V was cut back by 4 bases and J by 3 bases. The CDR3 is 16 residues long. CDR1 and CDR2 (germline): MNHEY, SVGAGI. Profiled with immunoSEQ multiplex PCR; TCRdb holds only in-frame clones, not every one. The sample contains 170,000 or so clones, over 80% of which appear only once. The clonotype comes from a woman aged 70 to 79 with COVID-19, enrolled during active disease. Material: peripheral blood. This chain joins TRBV6-5 and TRBJ2-1; 12 bases are a match to TRBD2. CDR3 nucleotides: TGTGCCAGCAGTTCTTCTAGCGGGAGGGTCTACAATGAGCAGTTCTTC. Translation gives CASSSSSGRVYNEQFF.